The entry below gives a single T cell receptor beta chain sequence along with its context. With V trimmed by 4 bases and J by 4 bases, 10 bases remained unmatched. The CDR3 is made up of 15 amino acids. Germline V lookup: CDR1 LGHNA, CDR2 YSLEER. This entry comes from a study of cytomegalovirus exposure and HLA in healthy donors. This PCR relied on a set of 60 Vbeta primers and 13 Jbeta primers. Repertoires were generated with immunoSEQ multiplex PCR, while TCRdb's copy carries only in-frame clones and drops some. The sample includes 50,000 or so clones. The chain uses TRBV4-3 and TRBJ2-7; 7 bases match TRBD1. This TCR came from a woman aged 55-69 years in good health and CMV-seropositive. Input material: PBMCs. The CDR3 loop is CASSLNRGIEYEQYF. CDR3 nucleotide sequence: TGCGCCAGCAGCCTGAACAGGGGTATAGAGTACGAGCAGTACTTC.